The 29 T cell receptor beta chains presented below share a single source sample, sequenced in a study of T-cell memory formation after mild COVID-19. TCRdb reprocessed the 5' RACE reads with MiXCR, giving one entry per CDR3 protein. The sample comprises 250,000 to 350,000 distinct CDR3 sequences, 13% to 15% of which are singletons, and 21% rests with the top ten. Material for sequencing was PBMCs or a T cell subset sorted from them (not recorded which). These receptors were obtained from a man between 18 and 35 years old who had mild COVID-19 (a few samples of this study predate the infection). Cell type and time point are not known.

This clonotype was picked up a small number of times. The gene calls are TRBV19 and TRBJ2-7; tentative D call: TRBD1 (5 bases). The CDR3 is 14 residues long. Between the trimmed V and J ends, which lost 5 bases and 4 bases, there was a span of 15 bases. The V gene's germline CDR1 is LNHDA and CDR2 SQIVND (reference sequence). CDR3 protein: CASSPTWGPYEQYF. CDR3 bases: TGTGCCAGTAGTCCGACTTGGGGCCCATACGAGCAGTACTTC.

In its sample, this clonotype was seen a few times. The rearrangement uses TRBV29-1 and TRBJ1-1; no definite D call. V lost 7 bases, J lost 7 bases, and 10 bases lay in between. The germline V gene encodes CDR1 SQVTM and CDR2 ANQGSEA. CDR3 length equals 10 residues. CDR3 sequence: CSGGNVEAFF. The DNA for the CDR3 is TGCAGCGGAGGGAATGTTGAAGCTTTCTTT.

This clonotype was seen a handful of times. The rearrangement joins TRBV7-9 to TRBJ1-1; D is undetermined. Per the germline V gene, CDR1 is SEHNR and CDR2 is FQNEAQ (reference sequence). With 6 bases removed from V and 3 bases from J, the gap between germline ends came to 11 bases. There are 13 residues in the CDR3. The CDR3 loop reads CASRPAGYTEAFF. CDR3 nucleotides: TGTGCCAGCAGACCCGCGGGTTACACTGAAGCTTTCTTT.

This clonotype turned up a few times. This chain links TRBV5-1 with TRBJ2-1, with D hard to call. The germline V gene encodes CDR1 SGHRS and CDR2 YFSETQ. V was pared by 0 bases and J by 9 bases, with 7 bases between. The CDR3 sequence is 12 residues long. The CDR3 DNA reads TGCGCCAGCAGCTTGGACTGGGGTGAGCAGTTCTTC. Translated, it gives CASSLDWGEQFF.

The genes are TRBV14 and TRBJ1-4; D may be TRBD1 (5 bases). Germline CDR1 is SGHDN and CDR2 is FVKESK. This CDR3 region has 15 residues. Trimming removed 2 bases at V and 7 bases at J, with 14 bases between. CDR3 in amino acids: CASSQLMGRSEKLFF. The DNA for the CDR3 is TGTGCCAGCAGCCAACTCATGGGGCGGAGTGAAAAACTGTTTTTT.

This clonotype has ten or more counts. This chain joins TRBV5-1 and TRBJ1-2; no reliable D call. Trimming took off 0 bases at V and 4 bases at J, with 7 bases between the two ends. Per the germline V gene, CDR1 is SGHRS and CDR2 is YFSETQ. This CDR3 has 13 amino acids. The chain's CDR3 is CASSLGQSYGYTF. CDR3 DNA: TGCGCCAGCAGCTTGGGTCAGAGCTATGGCTACACCTTC.

The CDR3 here is CASSPPTDRDPLHF. The CDR3 nucleotides are TGCGCCAGCAGTCCCCCGACCGACCGCGATCCCCTCCACTTT. The chain combines TRBV5-1 with TRBJ1-6, with unresolved D. Trimming stripped 5 bases from V and 13 bases from J, with 19 bases between. This CDR3 has 14 amino acids. Germline lookup yields CDR1 SGHRS and CDR2 YFSETQ. Full variable domain (missing parts from reference TRBV5-1 and TRBJ1-6): KAGVTQTPRYLIKTRGQQVTLSCSPISGHRSVSWYQQTPGQGLQFLFEYFSETQRNKGNFPGRFSGRQFSNSRSEMNVSTLELGDSALYLCASSPPTDRDPLHFGNGTRLTVT.

This clonotype was detected only a few times. J is TRBJ1-1 and V is TRBV12-3 or TRBV12-4; the D gene is possibly TRBD1 (5 bases). This CDR3 region has 14 residues. Trimming took off 2 bases at V and 2 bases at J, with 9 bases between the two ends. Here the CDR3 DNA reads TGTGCCAGCAGTTTATGGCAGGGTAACACTGAAGCTTTCTTT. Encoded protein: CASSLWQGNTEAFF.

This clonotype was recorded a few times. The V and J genes are TRBV7-2 and TRBJ2-1; unclear D gene. This CDR3 contains 16 residues. From germline, CDR1 is SGHTA and CDR2 FQGNSA. Trimming left V 5 bases short and J 2 bases short, with 16 bases between. The CDR3 reads CASSPRTVHAYNEQFF. Written as DNA, the CDR3 is TGTGCCAGCAGCCCCCGGACGGTGCACGCCTACAATGAGCAGTTCTTC.

The chain carries TRBV4-3 and TRBJ2-1; D is possibly TRBD2 (5 bases). Germline CDR1 and CDR2: LGHNA and YSLEER. Trimming shortened V by 1 base and J by 0 bases, and 13 bases separated the two germline ends. The CDR3 is made up of 17 amino acids. The CDR3 sequence: CASSQGWKGASYNEQFF. The CDR3 nucleotides are TGCGCCAGCAGCCAAGGGTGGAAGGGAGCCTCCTACAATGAGCAGTTCTTC.

J is TRBJ1-5 and V is TRBV12-3 or TRBV12-4; TRBD1 might be the D (6 bases). Trimming removed 7 bases from V and 5 bases from J, with 21 bases in between. The CDR3 extends over 16 amino acids. The CDR3 bases are TGTGCCAGCACTCAAGGGGGACACTCAGTAGATCAGCCCCAGCATTTT. The encoded protein is CASTQGGHSVDQPQHF.

This clonotype was picked up many times. The V gene is TRBV4-1, the J gene TRBJ1-1; D is undetermined. Germline lookup yields CDR1 MGHRA and CDR2 YSYEKL. V lost 0 bases, J lost 3 bases, and 11 bases lay in between. The CDR3 is 15 residues long. The CDR3 nucleotides read TGCGCCAGCAGCCAAGAGGTGACCGGGGACACTGAAGCTTTCTTT. Its protein is CASSQEVTGDTEAFF.

This rearrangement joins TRBV12-3 or TRBV12-4 to TRBJ1-6; perhaps TRBD1 as D (5 bases). This CDR3 has 14 amino acids. V was shortened by 3 bases and J by 7 bases, with 10 bases between the two germline ends. The CDR3: CASSFLGLNSPLHF. As DNA, the CDR3 is TGTGCCAGCAGTTTTTTGGGGCTAAATTCACCCCTCCACTTT.

V is TRBV5-1 and J is TRBJ1-2, with a tentative D call TRBD1 (6 bases). The ends were cut back, 2 bases at V and 2 bases at J, with 19 bases in the middle. CDR3 size: 17 residues. CDR1 is SGHRS, CDR2 YFSETQ, per germline. The CDR3 is CASSFDSFGDTNYGYTF. DNA of the CDR3: TGCGCCAGCAGCTTCGATAGTTTTGGGGACACCAACTATGGCTACACCTTC.

This clonotype was seen only once. The chain combines TRBV18 with TRBJ1-3, with 9 bases matching TRBD1. CDR3 length equals 16 residues. CDR1 is KGHSH, CDR2 LQKENI, per germline. The ends lost 3 bases at V and 1 base at J; junction bases unmatched: 4. The CDR3 DNA sequence: TGTGCCAGCTCACCGTTGGGACAGGGTTCTGGAAACACCATATATTTT. It is translated as CASSPLGQGSGNTIYF.

This clonotype was seen a handful of times. This chain links TRBV10-3 with TRBJ2-5; 7 positions match TRBD2. The trim removed 0 bases at V and 2 bases at J, leaving 12 bases unmatched. CDR1 is ENHRY, CDR2 SYGVKD, per germline. The CDR3 contains 18 residues. CDR3 DNA sequence: TGTGCCATCAGTGAGTCGTCCGCCGGGGGGTTACCTCAAGAGACCCAGTACTTC. Protein product: CAISESSAGGLPQETQYF.

In this sample, this clonotype turned up many times. This chain links TRBV7-2 with TRBJ2-7; no clear D. The CDR3 is 14 amino acids. Germline lookup yields CDR1 SGHTA and CDR2 FQGNSA. Trimming removed 5 bases at V and 6 bases at J, with 17 bases between. The CDR3 region is CASSLGPTPLEQYF. DNA of the CDR3: TGTGCCAGCAGCCTCGGACCCACACCCCTCGAGCAGTACTTC.

This clonotype was seen many times. This chain connects TRBV4-3 to TRBJ2-2; D not certain. V lost 0 bases, J lost 5 bases, and 7 bases lay in between. Germline CDR1 reads LGHNA; CDR2 reads YSLEER. This CDR3 is 14 amino acids long. The CDR3 loop reads CASSQDGDTGELFF. The CDR3 DNA follows: TGCGCCAGCAGCCAAGATGGGGATACCGGGGAGCTGTTTTTT.

This clonotype came up a few times. The rearrangement links TRBV6-6 to TRBJ2-2, with no clear D. Germline lookup yields CDR1 MNHNY and CDR2 SVGAGI (reference sequence). The V gene lost 5 bases and the J gene lost 3 bases, with 10 bases spanning the gap. This CDR3 has 14 amino acids. DNA for the CDR3: TGTGCCAGCAGTCCGGACGGATACACCGGGGAGCTGTTTTTT. Protein: CASSPDGYTGELFF.

This clonotype was seen a few times. The genes are TRBV12-3 or TRBV12-4 and TRBJ1-1; no reliable D call. The CDR3 extends over 14 amino acids. The V gene lost 6 bases and the J gene lost 3 bases, with 14 bases spanning the gap. The CDR3 DNA follows: TGTGCCAGCAGCCGCCGCGGAACCCACACTGAAGCTTTCTTT. The encoded protein is CASSRRGTHTEAFF.

This clonotype was seen a handful of times. The chain is built from TRBV7-8 and TRBJ1-1, with a possible D match to TRBD1 (5 bases). The germline V gene has CDR1 SGHVS and CDR2 FQNEAQ. Deletions cut 7 bases from V and 1 base from J, with 22 bases between. The CDR3 is 17 amino acids. In DNA, the CDR3 is TGTGCCAGCACCCCCCGCGACAGTCGGGCAAGGAACACTGAAGCTTTCTTT. Translating it yields CASTPRDSRARNTEAFF.

The genes are TRBV25-1 and TRBJ2-5; D remains unclear. CDR1 and CDR2 from the germline V gene are MGHDK and SYGVNS. The CDR3 has 10 amino acids. The V gene lost 4 bases and the J gene lost 7 bases, with 4 bases spanning the gap. The CDR3 DNA reads as TGTGCCAGCAGTGGACGGACCCAGTACTTC. Translated, it gives CASSGRTQYF.

The V and J genes are TRBV20-1 and TRBJ2-7, with D perhaps matching TRBD2 (5 bases). This CDR3 is 12 amino acids long. The germline V gene encodes CDR1 DFQATT and CDR2 SNEGSKA (reference sequence). V was pared by 5 bases and J by 0 bases, with 8 bases between. Written as DNA, the CDR3 is TGCAGTGCTCGGGGTGACTCCTACGAGCAGTACTTC. Translated, it gives CSARGDSYEQYF.

This clonotype was observed a few times. The genes are TRBV5-1 and TRBJ2-7, with TRBD1 matching over 7 bases. This CDR3 is built from 14 residues. After removal of 5 bases from V and 2 bases from J, the junction contained 7 bases not matched to a gene. Germline V gene sequence: CDR1 SGHRS, CDR2 YFSETQ. DNA of the CDR3: TGCGCCAGCAGTTTTACAGGGGACCCCTACGAGCAGTACTTC. It yields the protein CASSFTGDPYEQYF.

The genes are TRBV4-3 and TRBJ2-7, with TRBD1 as a possible D gene (5 bases). The length of the CDR3 is 15 residues. Germline lookup yields CDR1 LGHNA and CDR2 YSLEER. The V end lost 2 bases, the J end lost 3 bases, and 14 bases lay between the germline ends. The CDR3 spells CASSQIRGQGYEQYF. CDR3 nucleotide sequence: TGCGCCAGCAGCCAAATAAGGGGCCAGGGCTACGAGCAGTACTTC.

This clonotype occurred many times. The V and J genes are TRBV11-2 and TRBJ2-7; perhaps D is TRBD1 or TRBD2 (5 bases each). V lost 4 bases to trimming and J lost 0 bases, with 13 bases between them. Germline V gives CDR1 SGHAT, CDR2 FQNNGV. The CDR3 runs 15 residues. As DNA, the CDR3 is TGTGCCAGCAGCTCGATTTCCGGGACCTCCTACGAGCAGTACTTC. Protein sequence: CASSSISGTSYEQYF.

This rearrangement joins TRBV4-2 to TRBJ1-1; D is perhaps TRBD1 (6 bases). CDR3 length: 14 residues. In germline, CDR1 is LGHNA, CDR2 YNFKEQ. The V and J ends lost 0 bases and 4 bases respectively, with 9 bases between them. The CDR3 DNA reads as TGTGCCAGCAGCCAAGATGGGGGGCGCACTGAAGCTTTCTTT. Amino acid sequence: CASSQDGGRTEAFF.

As to this clonotype: Germline and junction disagree at one end, which may indicate a read error. The V call is TRBV7-2, the J call TRBJ2-2; no clear D gene. The CDR3 length is 14 residues. Germline V gives CDR1 SGHTA, CDR2 FQGNSA. CDR3 sequence reads: CASSPRWNPGELFF. The CDR3 DNA reads TGTGCCAGCAGCCCGAGGTGGAACCCCGGGGAGCTGTTTTTT.

The chain has TRBV3-1 and TRBJ1-1, with a tentative D call TRBD1 (6 bases). Germline loops: CDR1 LGHDT, CDR2 YNNKEL (reference sequence). The CDR3 has 14 amino acids. Trimming stripped 4 bases from V and 6 bases from J, with 15 bases between. The CDR3 protein is CASSLGSGGAEAFF. In DNA form, the CDR3 reads TGTGCCAGCAGCCTTGGTTCCGGGGGCGCTGAAGCTTTCTTT. The whole variable domain, filled in from reference TRBV3-1 and TRBJ1-1, reads DTAVSQTPKYLVTQMGNDKSIKCEQNLGHDTMYWYKQDSKKFLKIMFSYNNKELIINETVPNRFSPKSPDKAHLNLHINSLELGDSAVYFCASSLGSGGAEAFFGQGTRLTVV.